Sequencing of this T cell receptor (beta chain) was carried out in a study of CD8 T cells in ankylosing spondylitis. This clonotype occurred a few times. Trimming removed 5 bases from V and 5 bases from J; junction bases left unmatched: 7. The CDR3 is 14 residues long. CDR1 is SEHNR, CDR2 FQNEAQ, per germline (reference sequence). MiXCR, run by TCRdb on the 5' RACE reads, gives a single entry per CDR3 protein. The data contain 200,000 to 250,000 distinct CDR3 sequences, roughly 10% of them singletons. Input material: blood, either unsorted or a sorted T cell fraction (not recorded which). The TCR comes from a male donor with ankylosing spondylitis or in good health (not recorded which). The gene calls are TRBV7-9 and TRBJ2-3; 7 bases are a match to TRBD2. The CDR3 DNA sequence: TGTGCCAGCAGCCTCTCGGCGGGGGTAGATACGCAGTATTTT. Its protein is CASSLSAGVDTQYF.